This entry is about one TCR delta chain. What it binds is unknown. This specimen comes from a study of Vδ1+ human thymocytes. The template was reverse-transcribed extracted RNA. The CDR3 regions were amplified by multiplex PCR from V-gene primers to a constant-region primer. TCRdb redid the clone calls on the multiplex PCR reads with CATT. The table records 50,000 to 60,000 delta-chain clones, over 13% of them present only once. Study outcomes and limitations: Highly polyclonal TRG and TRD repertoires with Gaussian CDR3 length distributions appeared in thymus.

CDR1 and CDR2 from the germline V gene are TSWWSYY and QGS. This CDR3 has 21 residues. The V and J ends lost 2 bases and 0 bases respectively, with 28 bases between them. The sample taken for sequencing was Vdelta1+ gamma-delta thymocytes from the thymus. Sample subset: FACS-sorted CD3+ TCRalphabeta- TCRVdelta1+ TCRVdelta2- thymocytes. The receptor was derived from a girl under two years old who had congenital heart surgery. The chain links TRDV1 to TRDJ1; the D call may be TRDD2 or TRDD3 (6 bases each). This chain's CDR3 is CALGERNPTWGSRVYTDKLIF. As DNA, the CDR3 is TGTGCTCTTGGGGAAAGGAATCCTACTTGGGGGTCTAGGGTTTACACCGATAAACTCATCTTT.